Listed below are T cell receptor beta chains from one sample, sequenced in a study of tumor-infiltrating lymphocytes in primary liver carcinoma. Via MiXCR, TCRdb re-called the multiplex PCR reads, giving one row per CDR3 protein. The repertoire has around 120,000 distinct CDR3 sequences, 65% of them found once; the top ten carry roughly 9%. Sequenced input: liver tumor tissue from sampling region 1. Every receptor here comes from a woman aged 55-69 years with primary liver carcinoma and hepatitis B virus infection. Each CDR3 is given with its conserved first and last residue. The D gene is left open where the match is weak. Size is stated for part of the rows, as once, few or many counts, or as a class when the clone is expanded.

>-|-|TRBJ2-1|TRBV12-3/TRBV12-4
TGTGCCAGCAAAGACTGGGTACACAATGAGAAGTTCTTC
CASKDWVHNEKFF
>few|-|TRBJ2-1|TRBV4-1
TGCGCCAGCAGCCAAGGTAAAGGGGGACTAAATATCCACAATGTGCAGTTCTTC
CASSQGKGGLNIHNVQFF
>-|-|TRBJ2-5|TRBV11-3
TGTGCCAGCAGCCTAGGGACTGCCCTAGAGGCCCAGTACTTC
CASSLGTALEAQYF
>-|-|TRBJ2-7|TRBV6-6
TGTGCCAGCGAGCGACTCCAGTTCGAGCAGTACTTC
CASERLQFEQYF
>medium-sized|-|TRBJ1-1|TRBV11-1
TGTGCCAGCAGCCTAATGTCCCTGAACACTGAAGCTTTCTTT
CASSLMSLNTEAFF
>-|TRBD1|TRBJ2-1|TRBV7-9
TGTGCCAGCAGCACCGGGACAGGGAACAATGAGCAGTTCTTC
CASSTGTGNNEQFF
>many|-|TRBJ1-1|TRBV6-5
TGTGCCAGCAGTTATTTGGGGCGGGAAGCTTTCTTT
CASSYLGREAFF
>-|-|TRBJ1-4|TRBV7-9
TGTGCCAGCAGCTCAAGGGACACTGAAAAACTGTTTTTT
CASSSRDTEKLFF
>-|-|TRBJ2-3|TRBV5-1
TGCGCCAGCAGCTTGGGCTGGATAGCGGAAGGCACAGATACGCAGTATTTT
CASSLGWIAEGTDTQYF
>once|-|TRBJ1-6|TRBV11-2
TGTACCAGCAGCTTAGAAACAGGAGGCAATTCACCATTCCACTTT
CTSSLETGGNSPFHF
>-|-|TRBJ2-7|TRBV6-1
TGTGCCACCCAGAAGGCCTACGGGCAGTACTTC
CATQKAYGQYF
>many|TRBD1|TRBJ2-7|TRBV4-1
TGCGCCAGCAGCCCCCAGGGGGCAGGGATCTACGAGCAGTGCTTC
CASSPQGAGIYEQCF
>many|TRBD2|TRBJ2-5|TRBV5-4
TGTGCCAGCAGCTTTACTAGCGGGAGTATAGAGACCCAGTACTTC
CASSFTSGSIETQYF
>many|TRBD2|TRBJ2-2|TRBV5-6
TGTGCCAGCAGCCCCCTGGCGGGGGGCTTCAACACCGGGGAGCTGTTTTTT
CASSPLAGGFNTGELFF
>-|TRBD1|TRBJ2-4|TRBV11-2
TGTGCCAGCAGCTTTAGCGGCCTCAGGACAGGGCGCCTCTCGTACTTC
CASSFSGLRTGRLSYF
>-|TRBD1|TRBJ2-1|TRBV11-1
TGTGCCGGCAGCTTCGGGACAGACAATGAGCAGTCCTTC
CAGSFGTDNEQSF
>-|TRBD2|TRBJ2-3|TRBV6-5
TGTGCCAGCAGCCGACTAGCGCCGAGTTGGGGCATAGATACGCAGTATTTT
CASSRLAPSWGIDTQYF
>few|TRBD1|TRBJ1-1|TRBV28
TGTGCCAGCAGTTGGGTCGGGACAGAGAACACTGAAGCTTTCTTT
CASSWVGTENTEAFF
>-|TRBD1|TRBJ1-5|TRBV12-3/TRBV12-4
TGTGCTAGCAGCCTCCGACAGGGGATCAATCAGCCCCAGCATTTT
CASSLRQGINQPQHF
>many|-|TRBJ1-1|TRBV6-1
TGTGCCAGCAGTGAATCTTTTTTTGAGGCTTTCTTT
CASSESFFEAFF
>-|-|TRBJ2-1|TRBV11-2
TGTGCCAATAGCTTGGACCCTGACAGCTCCTACAATGAGCAGTTCTTC
CANSLDPDSSYNEQFF
>-|-|TRBJ1-2|TRBV11-2
TGTGCCGGCAGCCCTGTGGACAGTTACTATGGCTACACCTTC
CAGSPVDSYYGYTF
>-|TRBD1|TRBJ1-6|TRBV6-1
TGTGCCAGCAGACCGGGACAGGGGAATAATTCACCCCTCCTCTTT
CASRPGQGNNSPLLF
>-|-|TRBJ2-7|TRBV11-2
TGTGCCAGCAGCGCGAGCGGGACAGTAAGGTACGAGCAGTACTTC
CASSASGTVRYEQYF
>few|-|TRBJ2-2|TRBV5-1
TGCGCCAGCGGGGGACAAGGAACCGGGGAGCTGTTTTTT
CASGGQGTGELFF
>-|TRBD2|TRBJ2-7|TRBV11-2
TGTGCCGGCAGTTGGACTAGCGGGAGCGAGCAGTACTTC
CAGSWTSGSEQYF
>many|-|TRBJ1-3|TRBV11-2
TGTGCCAGCAGCTTAGGCGACAGCAGAAACACCATATATTTT
CASSLGDSRNTIYF
>-|-|TRBJ1-1|TRBV28
TGTGCCAGCAAGAGGGGGGGTGAAACTTTCTTT
CASKRGGETFF
>many|TRBD1|TRBJ1-2|TRBV29-1
TGCAGCGTTATGATCGGGACAGGGGAATGGGCCTATGGCTACACCTTC
CSVMIGTGEWAYGYTF
>-|TRBD1|TRBJ1-1|TRBV6-2/TRBV6-3
TGTGCCGGCAGTCCCTGGGACAGGGGATTCACTGAAGCTTTCTTT
CAGSPWDRGFTEAFF
>many|TRBD2|TRBJ2-1|TRBV11-1
TGTGCCAGCAGCTCCATTATAGCGGGAGGGCCGATCAATGAGCAGTTCTTC
CASSSIIAGGPINEQFF
>-|-|TRBJ1-5|TRBV12-3/TRBV12-4
TGTGCCAGCAGTTTGGCGGGAGTGGGAGGGAATCAGCACCAGCATTTT
CASSLAGVGGNQHQHF
>many|TRBD1|TRBJ2-7|TRBV29-1
TGCAGCGCCCGGGACAGGGATTCCTACGAGCAGTACTTC
CSARDRDSYEQYF
>-|TRBD2|TRBJ2-3|TRBV12-3/TRBV12-4
TGTGCCAGCAGTTTTGGGCTAGCGGGAGCGAGCGGCACAGATACACAGTATTTT
CASSFGLAGASGTDTQYF
>few|-|TRBJ1-1|TRBV20-1
TGCAGTGTAGGGGATTCAATGGACACTGAAGCTTTCTTT
CSVGDSMDTEAFF
>many|TRBD1|TRBJ2-2|TRBV6-5
TGTGCCAGCAGACCGGACAGGGCACCCGGGGAGCTGTTTTTT
CASRPDRAPGELFF
>-|-|TRBJ1-6|TRBV11-2
TGTGCCAGCAGCTTAGATGGATATAATTCACCCCTCCACTTT
CASSLDGYNSPLHF
>medium-sized|-|TRBJ2-1|TRBV4-1
TGCGCCAGCAGCCAAGATTCGGCAGGGTACCTTGAGCAGTTCTTC
CASSQDSAGYLEQFF
>-|-|TRBJ2-1|TRBV12-3/TRBV12-4
TGTGCCAGCAGTTTTGGGCAGCGGAGACTCTTC
CASSFGQRRLF
>-|-|TRBJ2-7|TRBV6-2/TRBV6-3
TGTGCCAGCAGTGGATCGGATGTACTACTCTACGAGCAGTACTTT
CASSGSDVLLYEQYF